This TCR beta chain is from a study of blood T cell repertoires in COVID-19. Study as a whole: The United States, Italy and Spain supplied acute and convalescent COVID-19 samples.

The CDR3 has 15 residues. The ends lost 3 bases at V and 5 bases at J; junction bases unmatched: 2. Germline CDR1 reads LNHDA; CDR2 reads SQIVND (reference sequence). Assay used: immunoSEQ multiplex PCR; TCRdb lists only in-frame clones, some missing. There are about 210,000 clones in the sample; around 82% occur only once, and about 12% lies in the top ten. The receptor was derived from a woman aged 40 to 49 with acute or convalescent COVID-19. Material for sequencing was peripheral blood. J is TRBJ2-1 and V is TRBV19; 12 bases align to TRBD2. CDR3 in DNA: TGTGCCAGTAGTATCAGGACTAGCGGGGACAATGAGCAGTTCTTC. It is translated as CASSIRTSGDNEQFF.